This is a list of T cell receptor beta chains from one sample in a study of beta chain features in type 1 diabetes. Method: immunoSEQ multiplex PCR; TCRdb's copy keeps in-frame clones and lacks some. The repertoire has approximately 600,000 clones, roughly 12% of them found once; the top ten carry 0.09% to 0.15%. The specimen sequenced was naive CD4+ T cells from blood. The receptors were sampled from a young man with type 1 diabetes. Each CDR3 is given with its conserved first and last residue. A D gene is named only where the DNA matches it firmly. Only some rows state a clone size, as once, few, many or a class for expanded clones.

CDR3 protein: CASSDTGTDTEAFF
CDR3 DNA: TGTGCCAGCAGCGACACCGGGACAGACACTGAAGCTTTCTTT
D gene: TRBD1
V gene: TRBV5-6
J gene: TRBJ1-1
CDR3 length: 14
clone size: -

CDR3 protein: CASSSLDSFGTEAFF
CDR3 DNA: TGTGCCAGCAGCTCCCTGGACAGTTTTGGCACTGAAGCTTTCTTT
D gene: -
V gene: TRBV7-9
J gene: TRBJ1-1
CDR3 length: 15
clone size: -

CDR3 protein: CAISERGNEGDTQYF
CDR3 DNA: TGTGCCATCAGTGAAAGGGGAAACGAAGGGGATACGCAGTATTTT
D gene: -
V gene: TRBV10-3
J gene: TRBJ2-3
CDR3 length: 15
clone size: -

CDR3 protein: CASSPGAAGNTIYF
CDR3 DNA: TGTGCCAGCTCGCCGGGAGCGGCAGGAAACACCATATATTTT
D gene: -
V gene: TRBV18
J gene: TRBJ1-3
CDR3 length: 14
clone size: -

CDR3 protein: CASSLGTPANTGELFF
CDR3 DNA: TGCGCCAGCAGCCTGGGGACTCCTGCGAACACCGGGGAGCTGTTTTTT
D gene: -
V gene: TRBV4-3
J gene: TRBJ2-2
CDR3 length: 16
clone size: -

CDR3 protein: CASRSGPTGELFF
CDR3 DNA: TGTGCTAGCAGGTCCGGGCCCACCGGGGAGCTGTTTTTT
D gene: -
V gene: TRBV7-7
J gene: TRBJ2-2
CDR3 length: 13
clone size: -

CDR3 protein: CASSLASSGYEQYF
CDR3 DNA: TGTGCCAGCAGCTTAGCGTCTTCGGGCTACGAGCAGTACTTC
D gene: -
V gene: TRBV7-6
J gene: TRBJ2-7
CDR3 length: 14
clone size: few

CDR3 protein: CASSPPAEPNYGYTF
CDR3 DNA: TGTGCCAGCTCACCACCGGCGGAGCCTAACTATGGCTACACCTTC
D gene: -
V gene: TRBV18
J gene: TRBJ1-2
CDR3 length: 15
clone size: -

CDR3 protein: CASSVGEGQIYGYTF
CDR3 DNA: TGTGCCAGCTCGGTCGGGGAGGGACAAATCTATGGCTACACCTTC
D gene: -
V gene: TRBV18
J gene: TRBJ1-2
CDR3 length: 15
clone size: few

CDR3 protein: CASSLEGVAEAFF
CDR3 DNA: TGTGCCAGCAGCTTAGAAGGTGTTGCTGAAGCTTTCTTT
D gene: -
V gene: TRBV7-9
J gene: TRBJ1-1
CDR3 length: 13
clone size: few

CDR3 protein: CASSSRTGLTYEQYF
CDR3 DNA: TGTGCCAGCAGCTCACGGACAGGGCTGACCTACGAGCAGTACTTC
D gene: TRBD1
V gene: TRBV7-9
J gene: TRBJ2-7
CDR3 length: 15
clone size: few

CDR3 protein: CASSPRLAWEETQYF
CDR3 DNA: TGTGCCAGCAGTCCAAGACTAGCTTGGGAAGAGACCCAGTACTTC
D gene: TRBD2
V gene: TRBV2
J gene: TRBJ2-5
CDR3 length: 15
clone size: few

CDR3 protein: CASSPGGGRSADTQYF
CDR3 DNA: TGTGCCAGCAGCCCGGGCGGGGGGCGATCCGCAGATACGCAGTATTTT
D gene: TRBD2
V gene: TRBV11-3
J gene: TRBJ2-3
CDR3 length: 16
clone size: few

CDR3 protein: CASSLNFYKGNYGYTF
CDR3 DNA: TGTGCCAGCAGCTTAAATTTTTACAAGGGGAACTATGGCTACACCTTC
D gene: -
V gene: TRBV7-2
J gene: TRBJ1-2
CDR3 length: 16
clone size: few

CDR3 protein: CASSLTVENTIYF
CDR3 DNA: TGTGCCAGCAGCTTAACTGTGGAAAACACCATATATTTT
D gene: -
V gene: TRBV7-3
J gene: TRBJ1-3
CDR3 length: 13
clone size: -

CDR3 protein: CASSYPTGPETQYF
CDR3 DNA: TGTGCCAGCAGTTACCCGACAGGGCCAGAGACCCAGTACTTC
D gene: TRBD1
V gene: TRBV6-6
J gene: TRBJ2-5
CDR3 length: 14
clone size: few

CDR3 protein: CASSYSFPGGIYEQYF
CDR3 DNA: TGTGCCAGCAGTTACTCGTTTCCCGGGGGCATCTACGAGCAGTACTTC
D gene: -
V gene: TRBV6-5
J gene: TRBJ2-7
CDR3 length: 16
clone size: few

CDR3 protein: CASRFQQGDQPQHF
CDR3 DNA: TGTGCCAGCAGATTCCAACAGGGAGATCAGCCCCAGCATTTT
D gene: -
V gene: TRBV6-5
J gene: TRBJ1-5
CDR3 length: 14
clone size: few

CDR3 protein: CASSAHTGYEQYF
CDR3 DNA: TGTGCCAGCAGCGCACATACAGGGTACGAGCAGTACTTC
D gene: -
V gene: TRBV5-4
J gene: TRBJ2-7
CDR3 length: 13
clone size: few

CDR3 protein: CASSLARNYGYTF
CDR3 DNA: TGTGCCAGCAGCTTGGCACGGAACTATGGCTACACCTTC
D gene: -
V gene: TRBV5-6
J gene: TRBJ1-2
CDR3 length: 13
clone size: few

CDR3 protein: CAWSRRWDRDTGELFF
CDR3 DNA: TGTGCCTGGTCGAGGAGGTGGGACAGGGACACCGGGGAGCTGTTTTTT
D gene: TRBD1
V gene: TRBV30
J gene: TRBJ2-2
CDR3 length: 16
clone size: -

CDR3 protein: CASSPGQSTDTQYF
CDR3 DNA: TGTGCCAGTAGTCCGGGACAGAGCACAGATACGCAGTATTTT
D gene: TRBD1
V gene: TRBV19
J gene: TRBJ2-3
CDR3 length: 14
clone size: few

CDR3 protein: CASSVGQHNSPLHF
CDR3 DNA: TGTGCCAGCAGCGTCGGGCAGCATAATTCACCCCTCCACTTT
D gene: -
V gene: TRBV9
J gene: TRBJ1-6
CDR3 length: 14
clone size: few

CDR3 protein: CSAPRDFTQYF
CDR3 DNA: TGCAGTGCCCCCCGGGACTTTACGCAGTATTTT
D gene: -
V gene: TRBV20-1
J gene: TRBJ2-3
CDR3 length: 11
clone size: -

CDR3 protein: CASSQEPQQEVGNTIYF
CDR3 DNA: TGCGCCAGCAGCCAAGAACCCCAACAGGAGGTTGGAAACACCATATATTTT
D gene: -
V gene: TRBV4-3
J gene: TRBJ1-3
CDR3 length: 17
clone size: few

CDR3 protein: CASSPQGSAANVLTF
CDR3 DNA: TGTGCCAGCAGCCCCCAGGGTTCGGCGGCCAACGTCCTGACTTTC
D gene: -
V gene: TRBV7-2
J gene: TRBJ2-6
CDR3 length: 15
clone size: many

CDR3 protein: CASQGTLRETQYF
CDR3 DNA: TGTGCCAGCCAGGGGACACTAAGAGAGACCCAGTACTTC
D gene: -
V gene: TRBV6-1
J gene: TRBJ2-5
CDR3 length: 13
clone size: few

CDR3 protein: CASSLQGQDTQYF
CDR3 DNA: TGTGCCAGCAGCTTACAGGGCCAAGATACGCAGTATTTT
D gene: -
V gene: TRBV13
J gene: TRBJ2-3
CDR3 length: 13
clone size: -

CDR3 protein: CASRTERYYGYTF
CDR3 DNA: TGTGCCAGCAGAACCGAGCGATACTATGGCTACACCTTC
D gene: -
V gene: TRBV28
J gene: TRBJ1-2
CDR3 length: 13
clone size: few

CDR3 protein: CASSPTGEDTEAFF
CDR3 DNA: TGTGCCAGCTCACCGACAGGGGAAGACACTGAAGCTTTCTTT
D gene: TRBD1
V gene: TRBV18
J gene: TRBJ1-1
CDR3 length: 14
clone size: -

CDR3 protein: CASSLVPAGEGEAFF
CDR3 DNA: TGTGCCAGCAGCTTAGTGCCAGCGGGGGAAGGTGAAGCTTTCTTT
D gene: -
V gene: TRBV7-9
J gene: TRBJ1-1
CDR3 length: 15
clone size: -

CDR3 protein: CASSQPPGQGRSPLHF
CDR3 DNA: TGTGCCAGCAGCCAACCCCCGGGACAGGGGCGTTCACCCCTCCACTTT
D gene: TRBD1
V gene: TRBV14
J gene: TRBJ1-6
CDR3 length: 16
clone size: few

CDR3 protein: CASSPGTATDVTQYF
CDR3 DNA: TGCGCCAGCAGCCCCGGGACCGCGACGGATGTGACCCAGTACTTC
D gene: -
V gene: TRBV5-1
J gene: TRBJ2-5
CDR3 length: 15
clone size: -

CDR3 protein: CASSDGTGGISNQPQHF
CDR3 DNA: TGTGCCAGCAGCGATGGGACAGGGGGCATTAGCAATCAGCCCCAGCATTTT
D gene: TRBD1
V gene: TRBV5-4
J gene: TRBJ1-5
CDR3 length: 17
clone size: -

CDR3 protein: CAISGRGTGAAGDQETQYF
CDR3 DNA: TGTGCCATCAGCGGCCGGGGTACGGGAGCAGCGGGGGATCAAGAGACCCAGTACTTC
D gene: TRBD2
V gene: TRBV10-3
J gene: TRBJ2-5
CDR3 length: 19
clone size: few

CDR3 protein: CASSEAGVGAGTDTQYF
CDR3 DNA: TGTGCCAGCAGTGAAGCCGGCGTCGGGGCCGGTACAGATACGCAGTATTTT
D gene: -
V gene: TRBV6-1
J gene: TRBJ2-3
CDR3 length: 17
clone size: -

CDR3 protein: CASSGAPGQGEETQYF
CDR3 DNA: TGTGCCAGCAGTGGGGCCCCGGGACAGGGGGAAGAGACCCAGTACTTC
D gene: TRBD1
V gene: TRBV25-1
J gene: TRBJ2-5
CDR3 length: 16
clone size: few

CDR3 protein: CASSDRGLTNEKLFF
CDR3 DNA: TGTGCCAGCAGCGACAGGGGACTCACTAATGAAAAACTGTTTTTT
D gene: TRBD1
V gene: TRBV9
J gene: TRBJ1-4
CDR3 length: 15
clone size: -

CDR3 protein: CASSTGSSYNEQFF
CDR3 DNA: TGTGCCAGCAGTACAGGAAGCTCCTACAATGAGCAGTTCTTC
D gene: -
V gene: TRBV25-1
J gene: TRBJ2-1
CDR3 length: 14
clone size: -

CDR3 protein: CASAGQGDYGYTF
CDR3 DNA: TGTGCCAGCGCGGGACAGGGAGACTATGGCTACACCTTC
D gene: TRBD1
V gene: TRBV27
J gene: TRBJ1-2
CDR3 length: 13
clone size: few

CDR3 protein: CASSSTGHSGNTIYF
CDR3 DNA: TGTGCCAGCAGTTCGACAGGCCACTCTGGAAACACCATATATTTT
D gene: -
V gene: TRBV27
J gene: TRBJ1-3
CDR3 length: 15
clone size: few